These T cell receptor beta chains were read from a single sample in a study of T cell responses to AZD1222 COVID-19 vaccine. Method: immunoSEQ multiplex PCR; TCRdb's copy keeps in-frame clones and lacks some. This table holds over 140,000 clones, roughly 92% found once. Material: peripheral blood, obtained on day 0 of AZD1222 vaccination. All receptors come from an adult in good health. Each CDR3 is given with its conserved first and last residue. Each record gives: D gene, V gene, J gene, CDR3 length, CDR3 DNA, CDR3 protein. A D gene is named only where the DNA matches it firmly.

NA	TRBV15	TRBJ2-7	13	TGTGCCACCAGCTCTCCTAGTGTCTACGAGCAGTACTTC	CATSSPSVYEQYF
TRBD2	TRBV19	TRBJ2-3	19	TGTGCCAGTAGTATTACGGGAGGAGCGAGCACACCTAGCACAGATACGCAGTATTTT	CASSITGGASTPSTDTQYF
NA	TRBV7-8	TRBJ2-5	12	TGTGCCAGCAGTTCCTGGTCAGAGACCCAGTACTTC	CASSSWSETQYF
TRBD2	TRBV18	TRBJ2-5	13	TGTGCCAGCTCCGCGGGGGGTTTGGAGACCCAGTACTTC	CASSAGGLETQYF
NA	TRBV4-2	TRBJ2-7	14	TGTGCCAGCAGCCAAGTAGGGGCCTCCTACGAGCAGTACTTC	CASSQVGASYEQYF
NA	TRBV5-4	TRBJ1-3	14	TGTGCCAGCAGCATGGCGGGGGTTGGAAACACCATATATTTT	CASSMAGVGNTIYF
NA	TRBV5-6	TRBJ1-5	12	TGTGCCAGCAGCGGGGGGCTTCAGCCCCAGCATTTT	CASSGGLQPQHF
NA	TRBV27	TRBJ2-2	15	TGTGCCAGCAGTTTAAATGGGGTTGTAACCGGGGAGCTGTTTTTT	CASSLNGVVTGELFF
TRBD1	TRBV18	TRBJ2-7	14	TGTGCCAGCTCACCGGGACAGGGATCTGGCGAGCAGTACTTC	CASSPGQGSGEQYF
NA	TRBV6-1	TRBJ2-5	12	TGTGCCAGCAGTGAAGTGGACATGGCCCAGTACTTC	CASSEVDMAQYF
NA	TRBV4-2	TRBJ2-1	15	TGTGCCAGCAGCCAAGCTGGGGGGGCTAACAATGAGCAGTTCTTC	CASSQAGGANNEQFF
NA	TRBV24-1	TRBJ2-6	16	TGTGCCTCAAACTGGAGGGATCGGGCTGGGGCCAACGTCCTGACTTTC	CASNWRDRAGANVLTF
NA	TRBV5-4	TRBJ1-5	14	TGTGCCAGCAGCCTGGGCGGGGGCAGTCAGCCCCAGCATTTT	CASSLGGGSQPQHF
NA	TRBV28	TRBJ1-1	14	TGTGCCAGCAGTGTAACGCATACAGGGTGGGAAGCTTTCTTT	CASSVTHTGWEAFF
TRBD2	TRBV2	TRBJ2-1	18	TGTGCCAGCAGAGGTGGGCTAGCGGGAGGGACGGCGGGGGGAGAGCAGTTCTTC	CASRGGLAGGTAGGEQFF
TRBD1	TRBV3-1/TRBV3-2	TRBJ2-1	17	TGTGCCAGCAGCCGAGGGGGCCCAGCGGAACACTACAATGAGCAGTTCTTC	CASSRGGPAEHYNEQFF
NA	TRBV7-8	TRBJ2-7	13	TGTGCCAGCAGCTGGACTGATAACTACGAGCAGTACTTC	CASSWTDNYEQYF
NA	TRBV14	TRBJ2-1	14	TGTGCCAGCAGCCAATGGTTAGGGGGCAATGAGCAGTTCTTC	CASSQWLGGNEQFF